This TCR beta chain is drawn from a study of T cells after somatic rescue of genetic block. Clones were sequenced by immunoSEQ multiplex PCR, and TCRdb holds only the in-frame ones, with some missing. The data contain tens of thousands of clones, 80% to 90% of them singletons. Germline V lookup: CDR1 SSHAT, CDR2 FNYEAQ (reference sequence). This CDR3 has 13 residues. A remark on this clone: Germline is not matched at one junction end, which may reflect a read error.

J is TRBJ2-5 and V is TRBV7-7; D not certain. The TCR was taken from a young woman. Sequenced material: peripheral blood mononuclear cells (PBMCs). The CDR3: CASSSHNQVTQYF. The CDR3 region has the DNA TGTGCTAGCAGCTCCCATAATCAGGTGACCCAGTACTTC.